The rows below give T cell receptor beta chains drawn from one sample of a study of blood T cells in healthy people across ages. TCRdb used MiXCR to reprocess the 5' RACE reads, holding one entry per CDR3 protein. The table records about 780,000 distinct CDR3 sequences, about half of them present only once. Sequencing was carried out using blood. The receptors derive from an elderly man in good health. The CDR3 runs from the conserved cysteine through the conserved F or W.

v_call	j_call	cdr3_aa
TRBV6-5	TRBJ2-1	CASSYSGLGGNEQFF
TRBV20-1	TRBJ1-2	CSAAGQAHGYTF
TRBV11-3	TRBJ2-3	CASSLLGGRGSDTQYF
TRBV7-9	TRBJ2-7	CASSLGGRGTSGASYEQYF
TRBV20-1	TRBJ2-5	CSASPTSGDFGTQYF
TRBV12-3/TRBV12-4	NA	CASSTGIWETQYF
TRBV12-3/TRBV12-4	TRBJ1-2	CASSLTQGQGYGYTF
TRBV2	TRBJ2-1	CASNGLGTQFF
TRBV4-2	TRBJ2-6	CASSQAATSGANVLTF
TRBV7-7	TRBJ1-4	CASSPGTGGNEKLFF
TRBV7-2	TRBJ2-6	CASSLGGTGANVLTF
TRBV7-9	TRBJ2-7	CASSFTGAGPSSYEQYF
TRBV6-2/TRBV6-3	TRBJ2-3	CATGLADSTDTQYF
TRBV27	TRBJ2-3	CASSLSRSGTSDGVPDTQYF
TRBV4-1	TRBJ1-1	CASSQQAGRGAGKNTEAFF
TRBV7-2	TRBJ2-5	CASSGGPVQETQYF
TRBV7-2	TRBJ2-3	CASSFGGRISDTQYF
TRBV5-1	TRBJ2-5	CASSLAGNGRETQYF
TRBV6-6	TRBJ1-5	CASSRQTSNQPQHF
TRBV5-4	TRBJ2-5	CASSFFRGHWQETQYF
TRBV18	TRBJ2-1	CASSRGLAGGTRQGNEQFF
TRBV4-1	TRBJ2-5	CASSQVILVETQYF